These T cell receptor beta chains were read from a single sample in a study of beta chain features in type 1 diabetes. Profiled with immunoSEQ multiplex PCR; TCRdb holds only in-frame clones, not every one. The sample has approximately 44,000 clones, 66% seen once. Sequenced sample: Tregs from blood. Receptors originate from a woman aged 18 to 35 with type 1 diabetes. The CDR3 runs from the conserved cysteine through the conserved F or W. D genes are given only for firm matches. The listing skips clone size in some rows; elsewhere it reads once, few, many or a size class.

V,length,J,size,D,CDR3,DNA
TRBV12-5,13,TRBJ2-2,-,-,CASGRVGAGELFF,TGTGCTAGTGGGCGAGTGGGAGCCGGGGAGCTGTTTTTT
TRBV27,13,TRBJ2-5,few,-,CASSFRSRETQYF,TGTGCCAGCAGTTTTCGGAGTCGGGAGACCCAGTACTTC
TRBV7-2,14,TRBJ2-1,-,TRBD1,CASSPGTGAVMQFF,TGTGCCAGCAGCCCAGGGACAGGGGCGGTCATGCAGTTCTTC
TRBV10-2,15,TRBJ1-2,-,-,CASSESTRGRYGYTF,TGCGCCAGCAGTGAGTCGACTCGAGGGCGCTATGGCTACACCTTC
TRBV4-2,16,TRBJ2-7,-,-,CASSQVTRLGRLEQYF,TGTGCCAGCAGCCAAGTCACCCGACTAGGTCGATTAGAGCAGTACTTC
TRBV29-1,13,TRBJ2-2,few,-,CSVGLVGAGELFF,TGCAGCGTGGGCCTCGTGGGTGCCGGGGAGCTGTTTTTT
TRBV5-1,13,TRBJ2-4,-,-,CASSLDPGDIQYF,TGCGCCAGCAGCTTGGACCCCGGGGACATTCAGTACTTC
TRBV28,12,TRBJ1-5,-,-,CASRAGNQPQHF,TGTGCCAGCAGGGCGGGGAATCAGCCCCAGCATTTT
TRBV10-3,14,TRBJ1-2,medium-sized,TRBD1,CAIRSDRGEYGYTF,TGTGCCATCAGGAGTGACAGGGGGGAGTATGGCTACACCTTC
TRBV4-2,16,TRBJ2-1,few,TRBD2,CASSQDLAGTYNEQFF,TGTGCCAGCAGCCAAGACCTAGCGGGGACCTACAATGAGCAGTTCTTC